One sample yielded the 3 T cell receptor beta chains listed below, sequenced in a study of control samples from healthy donors and cancer patients. Assay: immunoSEQ multiplex PCR; the TCRdb copy retains only in-frame clones and omits some. The sample carries about 54,000 clones, around 95% recorded once. Material: blood. The receptor set was obtained from a young woman in good health.

This chain joins TRBV3-1 (or the pseudogene TRBV3-2) and TRBJ1-1; D remains unclear. Trimming left V 4 bases short and J 6 bases short, with 12 bases between. CDR3 length: 13 residues. The germline gives CDR1 LGHDT, CDR2 YNNKEL (reference sequence). CDR3 bases: TGTGCCAGCAGCCTCAGCCTTGTCGCTGAAGCTTTCTTT. The encoded protein is CASSLSLVAEAFF.

The chain has TRBV27 and TRBJ1-1; the D gene is possibly TRBD1 (6 bases). V lost 5 bases and J 3 bases, leaving 13 bases between the germline ends. CDR1 is MNHEY, CDR2 SMNVEV, per germline (reference sequence). The CDR3 is 14 residues long. The chain's CDR3 is CASSTGRADTEAFF. CDR3 DNA: TGTGCCAGCAGTACAGGGCGGGCTGACACTGAAGCTTTCTTT.

The chain is built from TRBV6-5 and TRBJ2-1, with D tentatively TRBD1 or TRBD2 (5 bases each). Germline V gene lookup returns CDR1 MNHEY and CDR2 SVGAGI. This CDR3 has 14 residues. Trimming pared 10 bases from V and 3 bases from J, leaving 16 bases between. The CDR3 spells CAKMEGTLYNEQFF. The DNA for the CDR3 is TGTGCCAAGATGGAAGGGACCCTCTACAATGAGCAGTTCTTC.